This entry lists 27 T cell receptor beta chains sequenced from one sample in a study of CD8 T cells in Susac syndrome. RNA was extracted with the RNeasy kit, and a quantity of about 0.5 to 1 ug was reverse transcribed using random hexamers. TCRdb ran MiXCR on the immunoSEQ multiplex PCR reads and lists one entry per CDR3 protein. The table has about 77,000 distinct CDR3 sequences, about 92% seen once; the top ten hold around 0.52%. Sequencing input: CD4+ T cells from PBMCs. The receptors were sampled from a human donor with Susac syndrome.

The J gene is TRBJ2-6, the V gene TRBV3-1, with 7 bases that match TRBD1. Germline lookup yields CDR1 LGHDT and CDR2 YNNKEL (reference sequence). J gave up 2 bases and V 4 bases, and 8 bases lay outside the gene matches. CDR3 length: 17 residues. The CDR3 sequence is CASSRAVTGTGANVLTF. In DNA form, the CDR3 reads TGTGCCAGCAGCCGTGCCGTGACAGGGACTGGGGCCAACGTCCTGACTTTC.

The rearrangement uses TRBV7-9 and TRBJ1-5; D call uncertain. CDR1 and CDR2 (germline): SEHNR, FQNEAQ (reference sequence). Trimming removed 2 bases from V and 9 bases from J, with 8 bases in between. This CDR3 region has 12 residues. DNA of the CDR3: TGTGCCAGCAGCTTAACCGACATGCCCCAGCATTTT. Protein: CASSLTDMPQHF.

DNA of the CDR3: TGTGCCAGCAGCTTAGGGACTAGCGGGAATAATGAGCAGTTCTTC. Protein product: CASSLGTSGNNEQFF. This chain connects TRBV7-9 to TRBJ2-1, with 12 bases lining up with TRBD2. Per the germline V gene, CDR1 is SEHNR and CDR2 is FQNEAQ (reference sequence). J was trimmed by 7 bases and V by 1 base; bases with no gene match: 2. The CDR3 is made up of 15 amino acids. The variable domain in full, completed from reference TRBV7-9 and TRBJ2-1, reads DTGVSQNPRHKITKRGQNVTFRCDPISEHNRLYWYRQTLGQGPEFLTYFQNEAQLEKSRLLSDRFSAERPKGSFSTLEIQRTEQGDSAMYLCASSLGTSGNNEQFFGPGTRLTVL.

This clonotype was seen once. This chain joins TRBV5-1 and TRBJ2-3; tentative D call: TRBD2 (6 bases). Deletions cut 2 bases from V and 1 base from J, with 11 bases between. Germline V gene data show CDR1 as SGHRS and CDR2 as YFSETQ. The CDR3 is 15 residues long. The CDR3 DNA reads as TGCGCCAGCAGCTTATCGGGAGACCGCACAGATACGCAGTATTTT. Its protein is CASSLSGDRTDTQYF.

J is TRBJ1-2 and V is TRBV20-1; D remains ambiguous. This CDR3 region has 13 residues. Trimming removed 4 bases at V and 3 bases at J, with 12 bases between. Looked up from germline, CDR1 is DFQATT and CDR2 is SNEGSKA (reference sequence). CDR3 residues: CSATSATDYGYTF. CDR3 coding DNA: TGCAGTGCTACCTCCGCGACTGACTATGGCTACACCTTC.

The V and J genes are TRBV6-6 and TRBJ2-6; a possible D gene is TRBD1 (5 bases). Trimming took off 7 bases at V and 2 bases at J, with 12 bases between the two ends. Germline loops: CDR1 MNHNY, CDR2 SVGAGI (reference sequence). The CDR3 is 15 amino acids. CDR3 nucleotides: TGTGCCAGCAATAAACAGGTGCCTGGGGCCAACGTCCTGACTTTC. Translating gives CASNKQVPGANVLTF.

The chain carries TRBV6-6 and TRBJ1-6; D unresolved. This CDR3 is built from 13 residues. Trimming took 6 bases from V and 5 from J, leaving 8 bases between them. Germline V CDR1 and CDR2: MNHNY, SVGAGI (reference sequence). The CDR3 sequence is CASSAADNSPLHF. CDR3 DNA sequence: TGTGCCAGCAGCGCGGCAGATAATTCACCCCTCCACTTT.

The V gene is TRBV6-5, the J gene TRBJ2-1; tentatively, D is TRBD2 (6 bases). There are 16 residues in the CDR3. The ends were cut back, 4 bases at V and 0 bases at J, with 13 bases in the middle. CDR1 MNHEY and CDR2 SVGAGI come from the germline V gene. The CDR3 nucleotides are TGTGCCAGCAGTTCCCCTTTGGGGGGCTCCTACAATGAGCAGTTCTTC. It encodes CASSSPLGGSYNEQFF.

The chain combines TRBV29-1 with TRBJ2-1, with TRBD1 as a possible D gene (6 bases). The CDR3 runs to 11 residues. V lost 0 bases, J lost 15 bases, and 12 bases lay in between. Germline CDR1 and CDR2: SQVTM and ANQGSEA. The CDR3 protein is CSVEDRDIRFF. In DNA, the CDR3 is TGCAGCGTTGAAGATAGGGACATTCGGTTCTTC.

V gene TRBV20-1 combines with J gene TRBJ1-5; D call uncertain. The V and J ends lost 3 bases and 3 bases respectively, with 9 bases between them. This CDR3 spans 13 amino acids. Germline lookup yields CDR1 DFQATT and CDR2 SNEGSKA (reference sequence). CDR3 region: CSASGGPNQPQHF. The CDR3 nucleotides are TGCAGTGCTAGCGGAGGCCCCAATCAGCCCCAGCATTTT.

The J gene is TRBJ2-1, the V gene TRBV5-6, with TRBD1 matching over 10 bases. The CDR3 sequence is 15 residues long. V gave up 5 bases and J gave up 6 bases; unmatched junction bases: 8. The V gene's germline CDR1 is SGHDT and CDR2 YYEEEE. In nucleotides, the CDR3 is TGTGCCAGCAGTCCCGACAGGGGGCGCCCCAATGAGCAGTTCTTC. Translated: CASSPDRGRPNEQFF. Full variable domain (missing parts from reference TRBV5-6 and TRBJ2-1): DAGVTQSPTHLIKTRGQQVTLRCSPKSGHDTVSWYQQALGQGPQFIFQYYEEEERQRGNFPDRFSGHQFPNYSSELNVNALLLGDSALYLCASSPDRGRPNEQFFGPGTRLTVL.

This clonotype was recorded only once. This chain joins TRBV20-1 and TRBJ1-1; no firm D call. V lost 0 bases and J lost 4, with 12 bases in between. The CDR3 has 14 residues. Germline values: CDR1 DFQATT, CDR2 SNEGSKA (reference sequence). CDR3 nucleotide sequence: TGCAGTGCTAGAGATCCGAGGACCGTCACTGAAGCTTTCTTT. Translating it yields CSARDPRTVTEAFF.

The chain combines TRBV7-9 with TRBJ1-4; TRBD1 agrees at 7 bases. V was clipped by 5 bases and J by 6 bases; unmatched bases: 6. The CDR3 is 14 amino acids. Looked up from germline, CDR1 is SEHNR and CDR2 is FQNEAQ (reference sequence). The CDR3, as DNA: TGTGCCAGCAGCACAGGGGATCGGGATGAAAAACTGTTTTTT. This translates into CASSTGDRDEKLFF.

The V and J genes are TRBV6-5 and TRBJ1-5; D not certain. The CDR3 runs to 14 residues. The V gene's germline CDR1 is MNHEY and CDR2 SVGAGI. V lost 8 bases and J 6 bases, leaving 17 bases between the germline ends. The DNA of the CDR3 is TGTGCCAGCCGGCGTTCGGGCCACTCTCAGCCCCAGCATTTT. Amino acid sequence: CASRRSGHSQPQHF.

The chain carries TRBV20-1 and TRBJ2-4; D might be TRBD2 (5 bases). CDR1 is DFQATT, CDR2 SNEGSKA, per germline (reference sequence). Trimming cost V 1 base and J 3 bases, with 7 bases left between them. The CDR3 runs 13 residues. DNA for the CDR3: TGCAGTGCTAGAGGCGAGGGCAAAAACATTCAGTACTTC. Translated, it gives CSARGEGKNIQYF.

The rearrangement uses TRBV7-2 and TRBJ1-6, with a tentative D call TRBD1 (5 bases). V dropped 1 base and J dropped 7 bases, with 8 bases sitting between them. CDR1 and CDR2 (germline): SGHTA, FQGNSA. The CDR3 runs to 14 residues. CDR3 DNA sequence: TGTGCCAGCAGCTTAGTGGAGGGGAATTCACCCCTCCACTTT. It specifies CASSLVEGNSPLHF.

The chain recombines TRBV2 with TRBJ2-5, with 9 positions matching TRBD2. Germline V gene sequence: CDR1 SNHLY, CDR2 FYNNEI. V lost 2 bases, J lost 1 base, and 14 bases stayed unmatched. The CDR3 contains 19 residues. The CDR3, as DNA: TGTGCCAGCAGTGAAAGAAGCGGGGGGCCCGTCGGGGGCCAAGAGACCCAGTACTTC. Amino acids: CASSERSGGPVGGQETQYF.

This clonotype was observed a few times. The chain combines TRBV3-1 with TRBJ2-3; D is ambiguous. CDR1 is LGHDT and CDR2 is YNNKEL in the germline V gene (reference sequence). The CDR3 runs 13 residues. The V end was cut by 0 bases, the J end by 1 base, with 2 bases between. The DNA of the CDR3 is TGTGCCAGCAGCCAAGAGGGCACAGATACGCAGTATTTT. This codes for CASSQEGTDTQYF.

The rearrangement links TRBV7-6 to TRBJ2-7, with D perhaps matching TRBD2 (5 bases). Germline V gene data show CDR1 as SGHVS and CDR2 as FNYEAQ. This CDR3 has 12 residues. Trimming cost V 5 bases and J 5 bases, with 10 bases left between them. The CDR3 protein is CASSPPGNEQYF. The CDR3 coding sequence is TGTGCCAGCAGCCCACCGGGGAACGAGCAGTACTTC.

The chain employs TRBV29-1 and TRBJ2-1; D call uncertain. There are 12 residues in the CDR3. V lost 8 bases, J lost 5 bases, and 13 bases lay in between. CDR1 SQVTM and CDR2 ANQGSEA come from the germline V gene. The CDR3 DNA is TGCAGCTCAAGCTTGGCGGACAATGAGCAGTTCTTC. As protein: CSSSLADNEQFF.

The rearrangement links TRBV15 to TRBJ2-7, with TRBD2 matching over 9 bases. The J segment lost 3 bases and the V segment lost 0 bases, leaving 3 bases of the junction unmatched. Germline lookup yields CDR1 LNHNV and CDR2 YYDKDF (reference sequence). The CDR3 extends over 15 amino acids. The CDR3 nucleotides are TGTGCCACCAGCAGAGAGGATAGCGGGAGCTACGAGCAGTACTTC. Its protein is CATSREDSGSYEQYF.

V and J are TRBV6-6 and TRBJ1-2; 10 nucleotides line up with TRBD1. CDR1 MNHNY and CDR2 SVGAGI come from the germline V gene (reference sequence). This CDR3 has 15 residues. The J segment lost 6 bases and the V segment lost 10 bases, leaving 14 bases of the junction unmatched. CDR3 bases: TGTGCCACCAAACGGGCGGGACAGGGGCCTCATGGCTACACCTTC. It specifies CATKRAGQGPHGYTF.

This chain connects TRBV29-1 to TRBJ1-1; possible D gene TRBD1, 6 bases. The V gene's germline CDR1 is SQVTM and CDR2 ANQGSEA. Trimming removed 6 bases from V and 4 bases from J, with 15 bases in between. The CDR3 has 13 residues. The CDR3 DNA sequence: TGCAGCGTGGGAGGCTACAGGGCCACTGAAGCTTTCTTT. It specifies CSVGGYRATEAFF.

The rearrangement joins TRBV29-1 to TRBJ2-5; unclear D gene. Trimming took off 1 base at V and 4 bases at J, with 10 bases between the two ends. The CDR3 has 13 amino acids. The germline V gene encodes CDR1 SQVTM and CDR2 ANQGSEA. Written as DNA, the CDR3 is TGCAGCGTTGAAGTGGGCAGGAGAGAGACCCAGTACTTC. This translates into CSVEVGRRETQYF.

The chain links TRBV20-1 to TRBJ2-3; 9 nucleotides line up with TRBD1. V gave up 4 bases and J gave up 3 bases; unmatched junction bases: 5. The CDR3 is 14 amino acids. Germline V lookup: CDR1 DFQATT, CDR2 SNEGSKA (reference sequence). Here the CDR3 DNA reads TGCAGTGCTAAGGGACAGGGTCTGACAGATACGCAGTATTTT. Residues: CSAKGQGLTDTQYF.

The gene calls are TRBV6-5 and TRBJ2-1; D possibly uses TRBD1 or TRBD2 (5 bases each). Germline assignment: CDR1 MNHEY and CDR2 SVGAGI. The CDR3 has 15 amino acids. Trimming removed 0 bases from V and 2 bases from J, with 8 bases in between. The CDR3 is CASSYSRDAYNEQFF. CDR3 nucleotide sequence: TGTGCCAGCAGTTACTCGAGGGACGCCTACAATGAGCAGTTCTTC.

This chain uses TRBV20-1 with TRBJ1-6, with D possibly being TRBD1 (5 bases). With 6 bases removed from V and 8 bases from J, the gap between germline ends came to 23 bases. The CDR3 runs to 16 residues. The V gene's germline CDR1 is DFQATT and CDR2 SNEGSKA (reference sequence). The CDR3 DNA sequence: TGCAGTGCAAGCCGTCAAGCCGGGGGTGTTGATTCACCCCTCCACTTT. This codes for CSASRQAGGVDSPLHF.